These T cell receptor beta chains were read from a single sample in a study of T-cell memory formation after mild COVID-19. TCRdb used MiXCR to reprocess the 5' RACE reads, holding one entry per CDR3 protein. The table lists a few hundred thousand distinct CDR3 sequences, under 25% of them singletons. Sequencing was performed on PBMCs or a T cell subset sorted from them (not recorded which). The receptors were gathered from a man younger than 30 who had mild COVID-19 (a few samples of this study predate the infection). Cell type and time point are not known. Each CDR3 is given with its conserved first and last residue. D genes are given only for firm matches. Part of the rows lack a size; the others show once, few, many or a class for expanded clones.

v_gene	abundance	j_gene	d_gene	CDR3aa	CDR3nt
TRBV20-1	few	TRBJ1-4	-	CSAGALATNEKLFF	TGCAGTGCGGGGGCCCTCGCAACTAATGAAAAACTGTTTTTT
TRBV3-1	-	TRBJ2-3	-	CASSQPGHRTDTQYF	TGTGCCAGCAGCCAGCCGGGACACCGCACAGATACGCAGTATTTT
TRBV30	few	TRBJ1-1	-	CAWSAAGNTEAFF	TGTGCCTGGAGTGCCGCGGGGAACACTGAAGCTTTCTTT
TRBV19	-	TRBJ1-1	-	CASSLRDRPTEAFF	TGTGCCAGTAGCCTCCGCGACAGGCCCACTGAAGCTTTCTTT
TRBV7-3	few	TRBJ1-1	TRBD1	CASGEFGTGITEAFF	TGTGCCAGCGGAGAATTCGGGACAGGGATCACTGAAGCTTTCTTT
TRBV5-1	-	TRBJ2-2	-	CASRASGSNTGELFF	TGCGCCAGCCGGGCTTCGGGCAGCAACACCGGGGAGCTGTTTTTT
TRBV5-1	-	TRBJ1-1	-	CASRLGLNTEAFF	TGCGCCAGCAGGCTGGGACTGAACACTGAAGCTTTCTTT
TRBV6-6	-	TRBJ2-5	TRBD1	CASSRGQGRETQYF	TGTGCCAGCAGTCGAGGACAGGGAAGAGAGACCCAGTACTTC
TRBV29-1	many	TRBJ2-5	-	CSTAAGSLQETQYF	TGCAGCACGGCAGCGGGTTCCCTCCAAGAGACCCAGTACTTC
TRBV7-6	few	TRBJ2-5	-	CASSQDRSRGETQYF	TGTGCCAGCAGCCAGGACCGTTCGAGAGGGGAGACCCAGTACTTC
TRBV29-1	few	TRBJ1-4	-	CSGQSRVSEKLFF	TGCAGCGGCCAGTCCCGTGTATCCGAAAAACTGTTTTTT
TRBV12-3/TRBV12-4	few	TRBJ1-2	-	CASRLGPVNGYTF	TGTGCCAGCAGGCTCGGACCCGTTAATGGCTACACCTTC
TRBV7-2	few	TRBJ2-7	-	CASSPRRSAYEQYF	TGTGCCAGCAGCCCCAGGCGGTCGGCCTACGAGCAGTACTTC
TRBV11-2	few	TRBJ2-2	-	CASSFPKGGRRGELFF	TGTGCCAGCAGCTTCCCGAAAGGGGGGAGACGAGGGGAGCTGTTTTTT
TRBV12-3/TRBV12-4	few	TRBJ1-5	-	CASSARGGRGNQPQHF	TGTGCCAGCAGCGCACGGGGAGGGAGAGGCAATCAGCCCCAGCATTTT
TRBV7-3	many	TRBJ2-1	-	CASSFLVGGGRSNEQFF	TGTGCCAGCAGCTTTCTGGTGGGCGGGGGCCGGTCGAATGAGCAGTTCTTC
TRBV5-1	few	TRBJ2-5	TRBD2	CASSFPRAGAGGDQYF	TGCGCCAGCAGCTTCCCGAGAGCGGGGGCCGGGGGTGACCAGTACTTC
TRBV10-3	few	TRBJ2-3	TRBD2	CAISEGLAATDTQYF	TGTGCCATCAGTGAGGGACTAGCGGCCACAGATACGCAGTATTTT
TRBV18	-	TRBJ1-1	-	CASSPQPGPGTEAFF	TGTGCCAGCTCACCCCAGCCGGGCCCGGGGACTGAAGCTTTCTTT
TRBV5-1	few	TRBJ1-2	TRBD1	CASSEGQGSGYTF	TGCGCCAGCAGCGAGGGACAGGGAAGTGGCTACACCTTC
TRBV6-5	-	TRBJ2-3	-	CASSYSVSDTQYF	TGTGCCAGCAGTTACTCGGTGTCCGATACGCAGTATTTT
TRBV7-2	-	TRBJ2-5	TRBD1	CASSGRTGQETQYF	TGTGCCAGCAGCGGTCGGACAGGCCAAGAGACCCAGTACTTC
TRBV14	few	TRBJ2-3	-	CASSPGGPNTQYF	TGTGCCAGCAGCCCCGGGGGCCCGAATACGCAGTATTTT
TRBV6-6	few	TRBJ1-4	TRBD1	CASSYRTGVEKLFF	TGTGCCAGCAGTTATAGGACAGGGGTCGAAAAACTGTTTTTT
TRBV6-2/TRBV6-3	few	TRBJ2-1	-	CASSYSRADEQFF	TGTGCCAGCAGTTACTCCAGGGCTGATGAGCAGTTCTTC
TRBV12-3/TRBV12-4	-	TRBJ1-6	TRBD1	CASSAQGAYSPLHF	TGTGCCAGCAGTGCACAGGGGGCATATTCACCCCTCCACTTT
TRBV7-2	many	TRBJ2-3	TRBD1	CASSFGQGSTDTQYF	TGTGCCAGCAGCTTCGGACAGGGAAGCACAGATACGCAGTATTTT
TRBV7-9	few	TRBJ1-2	-	CASRPNREPIFANYGYTF	TGTGCCAGCAGACCTAACCGGGAGCCGATTTTTGCTAACTATGGCTACACCTTC
TRBV4-2	-	TRBJ1-5	-	CASSQDVSLRVQTQHF	TGTGCCAGCAGCCAAGATGTCAGCTTAAGGGTTCAGACCCAGCATTTT
TRBV20-1	-	TRBJ2-3	TRBD2	CSARDPGGPTDTQYF	TGCAGTGCTAGAGATCCGGGGGGGCCCACAGATACGCAGTATTTT
TRBV20-1	-	TRBJ2-2	-	CSASVWGGPGELFF	TGCAGTGCTAGCGTGTGGGGGGGCCCCGGGGAGCTGTTTTTT
TRBV30	few	TRBJ2-5	-	CAWGDSHPGTQYF	TGTGCCTGGGGGGACTCCCACCCGGGGACCCAGTACTTC
TRBV7-9	once	TRBJ1-1	-	CASSPHPNLNTEAFF	TGTGCCAGCAGCCCTCATCCGAACCTGAACACTGAAGCTTTCTTT
TRBV5-1	-	TRBJ2-5	-	CASSLGVGVDGETQYF	TGCGCCAGCAGCTTGGGCGTGGGGGTAGACGGAGAGACCCAGTACTTC
TRBV12-3/TRBV12-4	-	TRBJ1-1	-	CASSPRSMNTEAFF	TGTGCCAGCAGTCCCAGGTCCATGAACACTGAAGCTTTCTTT
TRBV6-5	once	TRBJ2-3	TRBD2	CASSYSSPGDYTDREYF	TGTGCCAGCAGTTACTCGAGTCCGGGGGACTACACAGATAGGGAGTATTTT
TRBV24-1	once	TRBJ2-5	-	CATGTQGLETQYF	TGTGCCACCGGTACTCAGGGGTTGGAGACCCAGTACTTC
TRBV27	-	TRBJ2-5	-	CASSSVPGGLTETQYF	TGTGCCAGCAGTTCGGTGCCCGGGGGCCTTACTGAGACCCAGTACTTC
TRBV28	once	TRBJ1-2	TRBD1	CASSFLDRGSGYTF	TGTGCCAGCAGCTTCCTGGACAGGGGTAGTGGCTACACCTTC
TRBV7-6	few	TRBJ2-5	-	CASSPTPGDQGTQYF	TGTGCCAGCAGTCCCACTCCAGGGGACCAGGGGACCCAGTACTTC
TRBV28	-	TRBJ1-1	-	CASRSLKGRWTEAFF	TGTGCCAGCAGGTCCTTAAAGGGGCGATGGACTGAAGCTTTCTTT
TRBV11-2	few	TRBJ2-7	-	CASSPSRLSTYEQYF	TGTGCCAGCAGCCCGAGCCGGCTCAGTACCTACGAGCAGTACTTC
TRBV20-1	-	TRBJ1-5	-	CSASSGGSQPQHF	TGCAGTGCTAGTAGCGGGGGGTCCCAGCCCCAGCATTTT
TRBV7-2	-	TRBJ1-1	TRBD1	CASSLRTGPTEAFF	TGTGCCAGCAGCTTAAGGACAGGGCCGACTGAAGCTTTCTTT
TRBV12-3/TRBV12-4	few	TRBJ2-5	TRBD2	CASSLGAASGGQETQYF	TGTGCCAGCAGTTTAGGTGCGGCTAGCGGGGGGCAAGAGACCCAGTACTTC
TRBV29-1	few	TRBJ2-5	-	CSVEVAPSKAETQYF	TGCAGCGTTGAAGTAGCCCCTAGTAAGGCGGAGACCCAGTACTTC
TRBV7-3	-	TRBJ2-3	TRBD2	CASSPGLAGGSDTQYF	TGTGCCAGCAGCCCGGGACTAGCGGGGGGCAGTGATACGCAGTATTTT
TRBV7-6	-	TRBJ2-5	-	CASSLGGGDETQYF	TGTGCCAGCAGCTTAGGAGGGGGAGATGAGACCCAGTACTTC
TRBV4-1	-	TRBJ1-6	-	CASSQVWGGDNSPLHF	TGCGCCAGCAGCCAAGTGTGGGGGGGGGATAATTCACCCCTCCACTTT
TRBV7-3	-	TRBJ2-5	TRBD2	CASSRTSGGEETQYF	TGTGCCAGCAGCCGGACTAGCGGGGGGGAAGAGACCCAGTACTTC
TRBV2	few	TRBJ1-1	TRBD1	CASTSRDRVRAFF	TGTGCCAGCACCAGCCGGGACAGGGTGAGGGCTTTCTTT
TRBV6-1	-	TRBJ1-6	TRBD1	CASSSLDRVPHF	TGTGCCAGCAGTTCCCTGGACAGGGTCCCCCACTTT
TRBV2	-	TRBJ2-7	TRBD2	CASSDIVAGVTRYF	TGTGCCAGCAGTGATATTGTAGCGGGGGTAACTCGGTACTTC
TRBV23-1	-	TRBJ2-3	-	CASSRVCSPGTDTQYF	TGCGCCAGCAGCCGCGTGTGCAGTCCAGGCACAGATACGCAGTATTTT
TRBV10-2	few	TRBJ2-5	-	CASSDWDWGTQYF	TGCGCCAGCAGTGATTGGGACTGGGGCACCCAGTACTTC
TRBV29-1	once	TRBJ1-1	-	CSVEVKSGQAYVNTEAFF	TGCAGCGTTGAAGTCAAGTCGGGGCAGGCTTATGTGAACACTGAAGCTTTCTTT
TRBV5-1	few	TRBJ2-4	TRBD1	CASSFGQGQDIQYF	TGCGCCAGCAGCTTCGGACAGGGTCAGGACATTCAGTACTTC
TRBV7-9	once	TRBJ1-2	-	CASSPPRTDYGYTF	TGTGCCAGCAGCCCCCCCAGGACGGATTATGGCTACACCTTC